This T cell receptor (beta chain) is from a study of vaccination and CD4 T cells after COVID-19. This CDR3 is built from 13 residues. Germline CDR1 MNHEY, CDR2 SVGEGT. Trimming at V came to 11 bases and at J to 1 base, leaving 6 bases not matched to a gene. Concerning this clonotype itself: Antigen: not known.

Treatment of the sample: approximately 9-day PBMC culture with coronavirus spike peptide pools or control peptides (ViraFEST assay). With the Oncomine TCR Beta short-read assay, DNA from cultured CD4+ T cells was sequenced. The source of extracted genomic DNA was cultured CD4+ T cells. MiXCR was run by TCRdb on the PCR reads, yielding one entry per CDR3 protein. Among 10,000 to 11,000 distinct CDR3 sequences listed, approximately 59% were seen once. Sequences were obtained from CD4+ T cells from blood, cultured in vitro. This TCR came from a human donor who had recovered from COVID-19. The chain has TRBV6-2 or TRBV6-3 and TRBJ2-3, with 7 bases that match TRBD2. This CDR3 is CAGGGRGTDTQYF. The CDR3, as DNA: TGTGCCGGGGGAGGGAGGGGCACAGATACGCAGTATTTT.